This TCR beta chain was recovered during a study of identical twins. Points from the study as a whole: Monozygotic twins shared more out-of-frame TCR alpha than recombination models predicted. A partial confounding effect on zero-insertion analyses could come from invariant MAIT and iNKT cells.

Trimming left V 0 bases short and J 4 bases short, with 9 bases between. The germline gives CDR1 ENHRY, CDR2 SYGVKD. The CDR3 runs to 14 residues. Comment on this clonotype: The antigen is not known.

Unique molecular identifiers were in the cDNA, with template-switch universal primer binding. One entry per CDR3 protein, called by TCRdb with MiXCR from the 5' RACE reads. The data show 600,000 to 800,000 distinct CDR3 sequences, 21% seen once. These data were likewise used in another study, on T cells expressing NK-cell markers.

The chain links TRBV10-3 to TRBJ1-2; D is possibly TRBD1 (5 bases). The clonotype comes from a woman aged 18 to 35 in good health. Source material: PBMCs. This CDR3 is CAISESGETYGYTF. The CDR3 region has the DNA TGTGCCATCAGTGAGTCGGGGGAAACCTATGGCTACACCTTC.